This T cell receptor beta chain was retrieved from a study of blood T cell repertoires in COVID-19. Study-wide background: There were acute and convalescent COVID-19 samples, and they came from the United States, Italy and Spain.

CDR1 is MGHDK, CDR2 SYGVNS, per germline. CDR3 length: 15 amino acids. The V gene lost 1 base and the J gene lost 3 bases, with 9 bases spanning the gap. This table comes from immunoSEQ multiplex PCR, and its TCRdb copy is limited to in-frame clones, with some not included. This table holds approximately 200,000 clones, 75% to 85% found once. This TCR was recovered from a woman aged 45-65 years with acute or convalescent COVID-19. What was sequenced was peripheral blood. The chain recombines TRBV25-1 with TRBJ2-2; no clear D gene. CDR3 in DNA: TGTGCCAGCAGTGAATCCCACAGATACACCGGGGAGCTGTTTTTT. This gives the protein CASSESHRYTGELFF.